This TCR beta chain was identified during a study of T cell changes during pregnancy in multiple sclerosis. This table comes from immunoSEQ multiplex PCR, and its TCRdb copy is limited to in-frame clones, with some not included. This sample carries under 45,000 clones, approximately 90% of them seen once, and the ten largest clones take 6.5% to 7.5%. This sequence originates from a female donor with multiple sclerosis, enrolled in a pregnancy study. The sequenced sample was CD8+ T cells from peripheral blood mononuclear cells, obtained in the third trimester of pregnancy.

The CDR3 region has the DNA TGTGCCAGCAGCCCCATTACAGGGTGGGACACGAATGAGCAGTTCTTC. Protein sequence: CASSPITGWDTNEQFF. The chain recombines TRBV7-8 with TRBJ2-1; tentative D call: TRBD1 (6 bases). Trimming removed 5 bases at V and 7 bases at J, with 21 bases between. The CDR3 length is 16 residues. The germline V gene encodes CDR1 SGHVS and CDR2 FQNEAQ.